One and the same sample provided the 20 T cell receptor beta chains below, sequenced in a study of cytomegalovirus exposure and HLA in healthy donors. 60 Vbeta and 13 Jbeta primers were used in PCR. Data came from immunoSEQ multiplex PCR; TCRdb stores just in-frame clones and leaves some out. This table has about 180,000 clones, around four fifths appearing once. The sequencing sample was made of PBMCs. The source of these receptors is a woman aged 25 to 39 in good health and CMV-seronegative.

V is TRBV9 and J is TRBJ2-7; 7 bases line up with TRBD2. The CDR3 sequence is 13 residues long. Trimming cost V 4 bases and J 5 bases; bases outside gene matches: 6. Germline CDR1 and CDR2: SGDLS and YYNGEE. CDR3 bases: TGTGCCAGCAGCACGAGACTAGCTGACGAGCAGTACTTC. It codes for CASSTRLADEQYF.

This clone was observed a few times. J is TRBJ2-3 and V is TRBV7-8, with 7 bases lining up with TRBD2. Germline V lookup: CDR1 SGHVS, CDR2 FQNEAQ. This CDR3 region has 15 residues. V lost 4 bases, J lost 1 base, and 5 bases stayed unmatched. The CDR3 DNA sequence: TGTGCCAGCAGCTCAAGACTAGCACGCACAGATACGCAGTATTTT. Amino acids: CASSSRLARTDTQYF.

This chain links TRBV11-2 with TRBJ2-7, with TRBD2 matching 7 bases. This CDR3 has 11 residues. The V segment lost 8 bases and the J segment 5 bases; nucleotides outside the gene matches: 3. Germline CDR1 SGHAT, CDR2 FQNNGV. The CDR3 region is CASRRGDEQYF. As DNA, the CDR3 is TGTGCCAGCCGCCGGGGGGACGAGCAGTACTTC.

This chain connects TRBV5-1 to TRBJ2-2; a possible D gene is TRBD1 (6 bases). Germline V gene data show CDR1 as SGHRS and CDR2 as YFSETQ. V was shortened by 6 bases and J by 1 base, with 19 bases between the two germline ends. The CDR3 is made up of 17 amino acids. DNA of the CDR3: TGCGCCAGCACCGACTTACTGGACAGCTTGAACACCGGGGAGCTGTTTTTT. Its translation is CASTDLLDSLNTGELFF.

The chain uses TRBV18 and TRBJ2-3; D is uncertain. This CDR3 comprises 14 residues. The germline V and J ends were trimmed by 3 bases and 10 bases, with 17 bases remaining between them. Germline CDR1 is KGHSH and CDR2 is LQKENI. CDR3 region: CASSPLQFYSPQYF. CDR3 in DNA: TGTGCCAGCTCACCCCTACAGTTTTATAGTCCGCAGTATTTT.

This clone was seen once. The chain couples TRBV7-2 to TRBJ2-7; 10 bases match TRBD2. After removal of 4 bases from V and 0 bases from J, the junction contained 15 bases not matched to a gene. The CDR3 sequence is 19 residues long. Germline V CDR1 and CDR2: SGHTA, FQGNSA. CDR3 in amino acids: CASSSISHRLAGVSYEQYF. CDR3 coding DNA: TGTGCCAGCAGCTCGATCTCTCACAGGCTAGCGGGGGTCTCCTACGAGCAGTACTTC.

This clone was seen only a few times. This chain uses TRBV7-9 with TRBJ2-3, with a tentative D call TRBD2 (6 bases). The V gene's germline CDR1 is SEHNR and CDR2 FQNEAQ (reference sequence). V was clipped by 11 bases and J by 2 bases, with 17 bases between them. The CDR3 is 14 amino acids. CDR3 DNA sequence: TGTGCCTCTCGGCGGGGAATTCCCACAGATACGCAGTATTTT. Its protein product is CASRRGIPTDTQYF.

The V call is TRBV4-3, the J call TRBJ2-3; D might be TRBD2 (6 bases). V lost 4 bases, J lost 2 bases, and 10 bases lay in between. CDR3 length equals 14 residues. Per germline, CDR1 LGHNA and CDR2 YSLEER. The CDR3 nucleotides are TGCGCCAGCAGCCGGGACTCACTCACAGATACGCAGTATTTT. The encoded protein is CASSRDSLTDTQYF.

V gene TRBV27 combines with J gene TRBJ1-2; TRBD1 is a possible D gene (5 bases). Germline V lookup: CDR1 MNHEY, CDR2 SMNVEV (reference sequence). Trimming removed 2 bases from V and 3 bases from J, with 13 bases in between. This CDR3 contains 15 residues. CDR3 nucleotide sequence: TGTGCCAGCAGTTTAGCTGCCAGGGCCCACTATGGCTACACCTTC. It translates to CASSLAARAHYGYTF.

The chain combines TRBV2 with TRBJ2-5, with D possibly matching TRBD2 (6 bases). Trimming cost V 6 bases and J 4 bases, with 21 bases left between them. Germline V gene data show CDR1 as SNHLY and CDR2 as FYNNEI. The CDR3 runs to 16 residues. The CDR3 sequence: CASSPLGSGNGETQYF. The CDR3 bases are TGTGCCAGCAGCCCCCTTGGTAGCGGTAACGGAGAGACCCAGTACTTC.

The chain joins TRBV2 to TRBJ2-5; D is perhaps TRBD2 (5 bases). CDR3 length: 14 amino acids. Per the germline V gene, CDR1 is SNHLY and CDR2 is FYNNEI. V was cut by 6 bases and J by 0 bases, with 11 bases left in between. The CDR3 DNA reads TGTGCCAGCAGCGAGGACTCGTACCAAGAGACCCAGTACTTC. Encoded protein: CASSEDSYQETQYF. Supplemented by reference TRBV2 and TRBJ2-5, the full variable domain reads EPEVTQTPSHQVTQMGQEVILRCVPISNHLYFYWYRQILGQKVEFLVSFYNNEISEKSEIFDDQFSVERPDGSNFTLKIRSTKLEDSAMYFCASSEDSYQETQYFGPGTRLLVL.

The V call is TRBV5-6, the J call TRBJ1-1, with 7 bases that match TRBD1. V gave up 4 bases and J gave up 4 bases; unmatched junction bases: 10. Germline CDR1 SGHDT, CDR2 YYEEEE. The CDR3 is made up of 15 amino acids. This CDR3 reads CASSKRQGLGTEAFF. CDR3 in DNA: TGTGCCAGCAGCAAGCGACAGGGCTTGGGCACTGAAGCTTTCTTT.

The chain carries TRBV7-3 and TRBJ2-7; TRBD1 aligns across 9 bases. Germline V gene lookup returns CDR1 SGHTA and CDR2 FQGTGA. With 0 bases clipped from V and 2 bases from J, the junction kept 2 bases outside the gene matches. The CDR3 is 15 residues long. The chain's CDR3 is CASSLTGQGAYEQYF. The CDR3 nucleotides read TGTGCCAGCAGCTTAACGGGACAGGGAGCCTACGAGCAGTACTTC.

The CDR3 loop reads CASSENRGSSTGELFF. CDR3 nucleotides: TGTGCCAGCAGTGAAAACCGGGGATCTTCCACCGGGGAGCTGTTTTTT. The chain uses TRBV6-1 and TRBJ2-2, with a tentative D call TRBD2 (5 bases). Germline CDR1 reads MNHNS; CDR2 reads SASEGT. V was pared by 2 bases and J by 4 bases, with 14 bases between. The CDR3 is 16 amino acids.

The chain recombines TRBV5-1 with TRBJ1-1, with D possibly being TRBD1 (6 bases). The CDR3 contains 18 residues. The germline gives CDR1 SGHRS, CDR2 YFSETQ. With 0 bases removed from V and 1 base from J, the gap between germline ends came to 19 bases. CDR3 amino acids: CASSLGLLGAYRNTEAFF. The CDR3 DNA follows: TGCGCCAGCAGCTTGGGCCTACTGGGGGCCTATAGGAACACTGAAGCTTTCTTT.

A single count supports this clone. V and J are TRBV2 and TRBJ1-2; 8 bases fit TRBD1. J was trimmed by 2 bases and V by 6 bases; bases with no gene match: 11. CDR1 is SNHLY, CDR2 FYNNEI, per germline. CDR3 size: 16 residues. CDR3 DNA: TGTGCCAGCAGCGCAGGGGGCTCTCACCTAAACTATGGCTACACCTTC. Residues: CASSAGGSHLNYGYTF.

In nucleotides, the CDR3 is TGCAGCGTCGCACAGGGGATTATGAACACTGAAGCTTTCTTT. This translates into CSVAQGIMNTEAFF. The chain links TRBV29-1 to TRBJ1-1; TRBD1 aligns across 7 bases. CDR1 and CDR2 (germline): SQVTM, ANQGSEA. V was pared by 6 bases and J by 0 bases, with 7 bases of the junction left unmatched. The CDR3 length is 14 residues.

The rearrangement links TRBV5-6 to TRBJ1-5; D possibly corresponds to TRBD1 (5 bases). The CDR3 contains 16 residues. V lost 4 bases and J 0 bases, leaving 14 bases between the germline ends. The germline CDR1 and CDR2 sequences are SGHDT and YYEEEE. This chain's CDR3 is CASSLLGGDSNQPQHF. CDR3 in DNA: TGTGCCAGCAGCCTACTGGGGGGGGATAGCAATCAGCCCCAGCATTTT.

CDR3 DNA: TGCGCCAGCAGCACGGGACAGGGAGTCGAAAAACTGTTTTTT. This gives the protein CASSTGQGVEKLFF. The chain recombines TRBV5-1 with TRBJ1-4; TRBD1 matches at 9 bases. V lost 4 bases, J lost 8 bases, and 6 bases stayed unmatched. CDR1 SGHRS and CDR2 YFSETQ come from the germline V gene. This CDR3 is 14 amino acids long.

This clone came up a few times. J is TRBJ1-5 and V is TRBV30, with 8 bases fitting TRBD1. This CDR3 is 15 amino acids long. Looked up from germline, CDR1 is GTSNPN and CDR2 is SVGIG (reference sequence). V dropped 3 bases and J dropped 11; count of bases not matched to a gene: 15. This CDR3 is CAWRARGLQNGAQHF. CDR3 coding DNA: TGTGCCTGGAGGGCCAGGGGGCTTCAAAACGGGGCCCAGCATTTT.